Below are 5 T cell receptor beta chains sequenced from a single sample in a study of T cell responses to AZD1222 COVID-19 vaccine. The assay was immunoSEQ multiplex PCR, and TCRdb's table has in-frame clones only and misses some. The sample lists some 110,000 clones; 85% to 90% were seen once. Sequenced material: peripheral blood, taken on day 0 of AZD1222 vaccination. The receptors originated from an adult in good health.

The CDR3 bases are TGTGCCAGCACTTCTGGACAGGGAGGCACAGATACGCAGTATTTT. It encodes CASTSGQGGTDTQYF. This chain links TRBV2 with TRBJ2-3, with TRBD1 matching 8 bases. The CDR3 is made up of 15 amino acids. Trimming at V came to 7 bases and at J to 1 base, leaving 7 bases not matched to a gene. Germline CDR1 SNHLY, CDR2 FYNNEI.

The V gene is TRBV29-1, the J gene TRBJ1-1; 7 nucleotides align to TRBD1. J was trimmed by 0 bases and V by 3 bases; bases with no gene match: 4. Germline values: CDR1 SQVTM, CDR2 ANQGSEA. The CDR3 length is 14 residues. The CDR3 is CSVEDRRMNTEAFF. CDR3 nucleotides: TGCAGCGTTGAGGACAGGAGAATGAACACTGAAGCTTTCTTT.

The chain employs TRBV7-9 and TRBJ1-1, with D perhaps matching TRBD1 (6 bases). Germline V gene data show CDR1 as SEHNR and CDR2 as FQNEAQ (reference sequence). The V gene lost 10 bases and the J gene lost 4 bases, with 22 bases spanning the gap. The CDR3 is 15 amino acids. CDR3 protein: CAIQPGHPDPTEAFF. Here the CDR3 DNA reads TGTGCCATCCAACCGGGACACCCAGATCCCACTGAAGCTTTCTTT.

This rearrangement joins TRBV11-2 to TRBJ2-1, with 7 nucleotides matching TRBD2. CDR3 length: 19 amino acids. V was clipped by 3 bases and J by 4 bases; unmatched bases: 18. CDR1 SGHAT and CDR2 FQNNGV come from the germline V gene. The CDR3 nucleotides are TGTGCCAGCAGCTTCCCCGGGTCCCGATCAGCGGGACGATACAATGAGCAGTTCTTC. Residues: CASSFPGSRSAGRYNEQFF.

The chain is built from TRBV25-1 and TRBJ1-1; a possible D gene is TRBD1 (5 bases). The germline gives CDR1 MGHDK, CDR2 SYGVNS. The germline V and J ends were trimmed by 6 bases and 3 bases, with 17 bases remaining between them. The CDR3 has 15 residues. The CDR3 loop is CASRGGRMRDTEAFF. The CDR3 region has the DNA TGTGCCAGCAGGGGGGGGAGGATGAGGGACACTGAAGCTTTCTTT.